This T cell receptor (beta chain) was identified during a study of T cells in Graves' hyperthyroidism and ophthalmopathy. This clonotype was observed a few times. Its antigen is still unknown. Germline V CDR1 and CDR2: MNHEY, SMNVEV (reference sequence). This CDR3 has 14 amino acids. Trimming took 5 bases from V and 5 from J; bases not matched to a gene: 8. TCR beta CDR3 regions were amplified from RNA. First-round RT-PCR targeting the TCR CDR3 was performed with the HTBI primer set. TCRdb itself ran the multiplex PCR reads through MiXCR, one entry per CDR3 protein. Among about 560,000 distinct CDR3 sequences listed, 15% to 18% were seen once. Patients showing uncontrolled infection, other autoimmune disease, pregnancy or lactation were ineligible. Study observations and caveats: By a 13 V-J model, ophthalmopathy was set apart from stable hyperthyroidism. Progression to ophthalmopathy was predicted a median of roughly 6.8 months early.

The specimen sequenced was blood. The receptor was isolated from a woman under 40 with Graves' hyperthyroidism. V gene TRBV27 combines with J gene TRBJ2-7; TRBD2 aligns across 8 bases. The CDR3 DNA sequence: TGTGCCAGCAGTCGAGCGGGAGAAGGGAACGAGCAGTACTTC. It encodes CASSRAGEGNEQYF.